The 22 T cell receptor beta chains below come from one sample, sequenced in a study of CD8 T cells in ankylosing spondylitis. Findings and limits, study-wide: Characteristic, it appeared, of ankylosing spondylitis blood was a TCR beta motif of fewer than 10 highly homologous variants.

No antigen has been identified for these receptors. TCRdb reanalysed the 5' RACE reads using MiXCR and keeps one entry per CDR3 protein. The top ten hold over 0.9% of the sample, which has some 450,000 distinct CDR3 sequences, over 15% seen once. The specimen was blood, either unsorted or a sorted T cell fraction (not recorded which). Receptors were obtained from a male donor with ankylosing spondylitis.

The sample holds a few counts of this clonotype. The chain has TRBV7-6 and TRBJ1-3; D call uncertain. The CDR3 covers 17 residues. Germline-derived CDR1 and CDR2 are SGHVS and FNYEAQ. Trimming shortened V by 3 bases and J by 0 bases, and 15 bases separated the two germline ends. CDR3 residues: CASSFRAGYTSGNTIYF. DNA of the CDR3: TGTGCCAGCAGCTTTAGGGCCGGGTATACCTCTGGAAACACCATATATTTT.

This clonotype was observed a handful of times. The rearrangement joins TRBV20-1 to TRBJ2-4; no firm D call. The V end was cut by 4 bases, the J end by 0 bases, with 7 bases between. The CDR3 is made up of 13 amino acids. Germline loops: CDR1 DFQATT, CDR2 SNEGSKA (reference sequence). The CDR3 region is CSATSLAKNIQYF. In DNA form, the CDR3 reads TGCAGTGCTACTTCCCTAGCCAAAAACATTCAGTACTTC.

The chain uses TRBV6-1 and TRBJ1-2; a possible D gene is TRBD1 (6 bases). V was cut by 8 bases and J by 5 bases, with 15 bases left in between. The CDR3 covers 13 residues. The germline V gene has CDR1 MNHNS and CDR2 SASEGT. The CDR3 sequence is CASRAAGVYGYTF. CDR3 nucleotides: TGTGCCAGCCGAGCCGCAGGGGTGTATGGCTACACCTTC.

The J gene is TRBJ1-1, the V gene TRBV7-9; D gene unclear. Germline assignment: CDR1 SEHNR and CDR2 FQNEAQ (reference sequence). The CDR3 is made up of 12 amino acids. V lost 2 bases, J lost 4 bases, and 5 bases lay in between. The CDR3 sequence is CASSLISTEAFF. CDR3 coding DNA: TGTGCCAGCAGCTTAATCAGCACTGAAGCTTTCTTT.

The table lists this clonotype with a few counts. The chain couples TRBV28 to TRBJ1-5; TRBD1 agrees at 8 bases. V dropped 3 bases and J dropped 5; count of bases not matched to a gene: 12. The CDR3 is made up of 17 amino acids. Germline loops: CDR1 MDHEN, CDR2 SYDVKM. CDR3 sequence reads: CASSLTGSQGAHQPQHF. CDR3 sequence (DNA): TGTGCCAGCAGTTTGACTGGGAGCCAGGGGGCCCATCAGCCCCAGCATTTT.

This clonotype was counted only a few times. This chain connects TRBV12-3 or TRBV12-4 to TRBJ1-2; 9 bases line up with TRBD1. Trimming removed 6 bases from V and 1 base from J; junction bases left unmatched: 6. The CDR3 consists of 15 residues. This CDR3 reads CASRLDRGFNYGYTF. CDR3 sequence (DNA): TGTGCCAGCAGGCTGGACAGGGGATTTAACTATGGCTACACCTTC.

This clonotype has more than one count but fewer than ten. CDR3 region: CASSTIGDIMNTEAFF. Here the CDR3 DNA reads TGTGCCAGCAGTACCATCGGGGACATCATGAACACTGAAGCTTTCTTT. The chain carries TRBV25-1 and TRBJ1-1, with TRBD1 as a possible D gene (6 bases). Trimming stripped 5 bases from V and 0 bases from J, with 16 bases between. Germline values: CDR1 MGHDK, CDR2 SYGVNS. CDR3 length: 16 amino acids.

The CDR3 here is CASGKTTMNTEAFF. The CDR3 nucleotides read TGTGCCAGCGGGAAGACAACTATGAACACTGAAGCTTTCTTT. The chain recombines TRBV2 with TRBJ1-1; D is undetermined. Germline CDR1 reads SNHLY; CDR2 reads FYNNEI. Trimming stripped 8 bases from V and 0 bases from J, with 13 bases between. The CDR3 is made up of 14 amino acids. Looking up the rest from reference TRBV2 and TRBJ1-1 gives the full variable domain: EPEVTQTPSHQVTQMGQEVILRCVPISNHLYFYWYRQILGQKVEFLVSFYNNEISEKSEIFDDQFSVERPDGSNFTLKIRSTKLEDSAMYFCASGKTTMNTEAFFGQGTRLTVV.

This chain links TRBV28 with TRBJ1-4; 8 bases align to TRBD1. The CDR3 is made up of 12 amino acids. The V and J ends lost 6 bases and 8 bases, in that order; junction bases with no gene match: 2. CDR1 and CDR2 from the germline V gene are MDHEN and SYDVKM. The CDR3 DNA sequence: TGTGCCAGCAGCCGGGACAGGGAAAAACTGTTTTTT. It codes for CASSRDREKLFF.

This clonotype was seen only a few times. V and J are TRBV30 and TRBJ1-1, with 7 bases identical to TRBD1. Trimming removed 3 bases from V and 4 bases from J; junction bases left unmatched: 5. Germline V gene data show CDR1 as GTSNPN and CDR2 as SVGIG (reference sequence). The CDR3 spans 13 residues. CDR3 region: CAWRRQGLTEAFF. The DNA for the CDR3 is TGTGCCTGGAGAAGACAGGGCCTCACTGAAGCTTTCTTT.

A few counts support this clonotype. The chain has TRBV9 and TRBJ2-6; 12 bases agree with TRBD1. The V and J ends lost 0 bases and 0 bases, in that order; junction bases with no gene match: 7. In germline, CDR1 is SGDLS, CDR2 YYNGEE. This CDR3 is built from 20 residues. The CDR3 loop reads CASSVDTGQGALSGANVLTF. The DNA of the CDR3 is TGTGCCAGCAGCGTAGACACGGGACAGGGGGCCCTCTCTGGGGCCAACGTCCTGACTTTC.

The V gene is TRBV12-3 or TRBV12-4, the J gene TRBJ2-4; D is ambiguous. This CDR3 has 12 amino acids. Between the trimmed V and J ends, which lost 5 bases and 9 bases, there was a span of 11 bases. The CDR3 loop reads CASSPNSRIQYF. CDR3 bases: TGTGCCAGCAGTCCTAATAGCCGCATTCAGTACTTC.

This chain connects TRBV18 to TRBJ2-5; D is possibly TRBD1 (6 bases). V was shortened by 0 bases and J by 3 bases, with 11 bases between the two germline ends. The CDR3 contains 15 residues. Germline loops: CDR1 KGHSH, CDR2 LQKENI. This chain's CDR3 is CASSPPAGQKETQYF. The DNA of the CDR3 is TGTGCCAGCTCACCACCCGCAGGACAGAAAGAGACCCAGTACTTC.

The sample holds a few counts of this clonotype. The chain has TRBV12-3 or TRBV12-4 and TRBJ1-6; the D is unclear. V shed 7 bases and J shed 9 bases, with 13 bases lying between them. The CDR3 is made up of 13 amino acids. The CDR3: CASTSWVGSPLHF. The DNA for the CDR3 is TGTGCCAGCACTTCCTGGGTCGGTTCACCCCTCCACTTT.

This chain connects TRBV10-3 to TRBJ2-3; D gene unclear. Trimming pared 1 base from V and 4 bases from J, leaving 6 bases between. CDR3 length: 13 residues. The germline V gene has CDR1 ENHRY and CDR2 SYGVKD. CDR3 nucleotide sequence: TGTGCCATCAGTGAGTTGGCCCCAGATACGCAGTATTTT. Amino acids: CAISELAPDTQYF.

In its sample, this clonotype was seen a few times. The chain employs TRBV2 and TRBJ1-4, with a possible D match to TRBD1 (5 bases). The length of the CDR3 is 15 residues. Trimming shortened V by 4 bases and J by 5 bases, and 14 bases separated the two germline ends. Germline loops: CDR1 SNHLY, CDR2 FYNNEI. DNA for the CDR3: TGTGCCAGCAGTGGTATCGGCAAGGGGAATGAAAAACTGTTTTTT. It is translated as CASSGIGKGNEKLFF.

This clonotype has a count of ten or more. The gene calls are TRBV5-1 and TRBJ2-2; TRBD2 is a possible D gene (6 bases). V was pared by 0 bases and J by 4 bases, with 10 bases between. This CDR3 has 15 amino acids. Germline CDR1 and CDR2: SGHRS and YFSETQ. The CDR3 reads CASSLAGGGTGELFF. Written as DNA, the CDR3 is TGCGCCAGCAGCTTGGCCGGGGGAGGCACCGGGGAGCTGTTTTTT.

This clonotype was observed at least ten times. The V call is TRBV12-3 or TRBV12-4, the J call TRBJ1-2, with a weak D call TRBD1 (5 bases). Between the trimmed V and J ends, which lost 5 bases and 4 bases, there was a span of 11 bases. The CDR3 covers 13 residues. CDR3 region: CASSLTGAYGYTF. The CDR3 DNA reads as TGTGCCAGCAGTCTCACAGGAGCCTATGGCTACACCTTC.

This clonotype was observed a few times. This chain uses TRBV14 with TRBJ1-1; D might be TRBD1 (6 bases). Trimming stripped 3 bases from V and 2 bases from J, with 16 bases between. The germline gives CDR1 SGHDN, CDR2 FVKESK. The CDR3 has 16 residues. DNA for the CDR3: TGTGCCAGCAGCCACTATCTAGGACAGACCAACACTGAAGCTTTCTTT. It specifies CASSHYLGQTNTEAFF.

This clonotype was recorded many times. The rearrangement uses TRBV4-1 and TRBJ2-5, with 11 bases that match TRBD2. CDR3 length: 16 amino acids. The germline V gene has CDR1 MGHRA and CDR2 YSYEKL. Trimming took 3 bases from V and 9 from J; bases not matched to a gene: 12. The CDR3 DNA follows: TGCGCCAGCAGCCACACCGGGACTAGCGGCTCCTGGGCCCAGTACTTC. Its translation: CASSHTGTSGSWAQYF.

For the CDR3, the DNA is TGCAGTGCTAGGGAGACTAGCGGGGGGCTAGATACGCAGTATTTT. This sequence encodes CSARETSGGLDTQYF. The rearrangement uses TRBV20-1 and TRBJ2-3; 13 bases map to TRBD2. There are 15 residues in the CDR3. Germline-derived CDR1 and CDR2 are DFQATT and SNEGSKA (reference sequence). V gave up 3 bases and J gave up 5 bases; unmatched junction bases: 5.

This CDR3 is CASARGGGLETQYF. The CDR3 DNA is TGTGCCAGCGCCCGAGGGGGAGGCCTGGAGACCCAGTACTTC. The genes are TRBV12-3 or TRBV12-4 and TRBJ2-5; D may correspond to TRBD1 or TRBD2 (6 bases each). This CDR3 has 14 amino acids. V was shortened by 8 bases and J by 5 bases, with 18 bases between the two germline ends.